These 9 T cell receptor beta chains came from one sample sequenced in a study of OX40 agonist ivuxolimab in advanced cancers. The protocol was immunoSEQ multiplex PCR, while the TCRdb copy is restricted to in-frame clones and leaves out a portion. The sample includes about 62,000 clones, approximately 85% of them seen just once. This specimen was CD4+ or CD8+ T cells sorted from blood, taken in a trial of the OX40 agonist ivuxolimab. Every receptor here comes from an adult with an advanced solid tumor such as melanoma, head and neck, liver or kidney cancer.

The genes are TRBV7-2 and TRBJ1-5; 8 bases fit TRBD1. CDR3 length equals 14 residues. Germline V gene lookup returns CDR1 SGHTA and CDR2 FQGNSA. J lost 8 bases, V lost 3 bases, and 6 bases had no gene match. The CDR3 here is CASSFGQGREPQHF. CDR3 in DNA: TGTGCCAGCAGCTTTGGACAGGGACGAGAGCCCCAGCATTTT.

This clone was seen only once. The chain combines TRBV7-2 with TRBJ2-1; possibly TRBD2 for D (6 bases). This CDR3 is 15 amino acids long. V was shortened by 2 bases and J by 6 bases, with 14 bases between the two germline ends. Germline CDR1 is SGHTA and CDR2 is FQGNSA. The CDR3 protein is CASSLQGGWGNEQFF. The CDR3 nucleotides are TGTGCCAGCAGCTTACAGGGAGGTTGGGGCAATGAGCAGTTCTTC. Variable domain in full (rest from reference TRBV7-2 and TRBJ2-1): GAGVSQSPSNKVTEKGKDVELRCDPISGHTALYWYRQSLGQGLEFLIYFQGNSAPDKSGLPSDRFSAERTGGSVSTLTIQRTQQEDSAVYLCASSLQGGWGNEQFFGPGTRLTVL.

Note on this clone: A much more abundant neighbour one base away suggests this may be a read error. This chain connects TRBV11-2 to TRBJ1-5; TRBD1 matches 8 bases. V shed 1 base and J 3 bases; nucleotides not matched to a gene: 2. This CDR3 has 15 residues. The germline CDR1 and CDR2 sequences are SGHAT and FQNNGV. CDR3 nucleotides: TGTGCCAGCAGCTTAGGGACAGGGAACAATCAGCCCCAGCATTTT. As protein: CASSLGTGNNQPQHF.

The chain employs TRBV5-1 and TRBJ1-1; 8 nucleotides agree with TRBD1. CDR1 SGHRS and CDR2 YFSETQ come from the germline V gene. V lost 1 base to trimming and J lost 1 base; unmatched junction nucleotides: 3. The CDR3 runs 15 residues. CDR3 protein: CASSLLGTGNTEAFF. The CDR3 nucleotides are TGCGCCAGCAGCTTGTTAGGGACAGGGAACACTGAAGCTTTCTTT.

V usage is TRBV7-9 and J usage is TRBJ2-2, with 7 bases that match TRBD1. This CDR3 is 16 amino acids long. CDR1 SEHNR and CDR2 FQNEAQ come from the germline V gene (reference sequence). V lost 5 bases to trimming and J lost 5 bases; unmatched junction nucleotides: 11. The CDR3 coding sequence is TGTGCCAGCAGCCGGGGACAGAATTTTTTTACCGGGGAGCTGTTTTTT. It codes for CASSRGQNFFTGELFF.

The chain has TRBV19 and TRBJ2-7; D gene ambiguous. V lost 1 base and J lost 2, with 12 bases in between. This CDR3 has 15 amino acids. CDR1 is LNHDA, CDR2 SQIVND, per germline (reference sequence). CDR3 loop: CASSIVGNHPYEQYF. In nucleotides, the CDR3 is TGTGCCAGTAGTATAGTCGGCAACCACCCCTACGAGCAGTACTTC.

In this sample, this clone turned up many times. J is TRBJ2-7 and V is TRBV7-2; D is possibly TRBD1 or TRBD2 (5 bases each). With 2 bases removed from V and 2 bases from J, the gap between germline ends came to 13 bases. Germline CDR1 SGHTA, CDR2 FQGNSA. CDR3 length: 15 amino acids. CDR3 in DNA: TGTGCCAGCAGCTTAACCGGGACGACGGCCTACGAGCAGTACTTC. It yields the protein CASSLTGTTAYEQYF.

The gene calls are TRBV10-3 and TRBJ1-1, with D possibly matching TRBD1 (5 bases). In germline, CDR1 is ENHRY, CDR2 SYGVKD. This CDR3 comprises 13 residues. V lost 11 bases and J lost 3, with 16 bases in between. The CDR3 here is CALRRGLDTEAFF. The DNA of the CDR3 is TGTGCCTTACGCCGGGGCTTGGACACTGAAGCTTTCTTT.

The chain employs TRBV6-6 and TRBJ1-6; D is perhaps TRBD1 (5 bases). CDR1 MNHNY and CDR2 SVGAGI come from the germline V gene (reference sequence). The CDR3 runs to 15 residues. Trimming removed 2 bases from V and 7 bases from J, with 12 bases in between. The CDR3 loop is CASSYLGGKNSPLHF. The CDR3 coding sequence is TGTGCCAGCAGTTACCTGGGGGGGAAGAATTCACCCCTCCACTTT.